The 5 T cell receptor beta chains below come from one sample, sequenced in a study of cytomegalovirus exposure and HLA in healthy donors. Produced via immunoSEQ multiplex PCR; TCRdb's table is partial and in-frame only. The sample yields under 300,000 clones, roughly 85% seen once. Sequencing was performed on PBMCs. These TCRs come from a woman aged 18-35 years in good health and CMV-seronegative.

The J gene is TRBJ1-2, the V gene TRBV25-1; D possibly corresponds to TRBD1 (6 bases). The V end was cut by 5 bases, the J end by 2 bases, with 9 bases between. The length of the CDR3 is 13 residues. Germline-derived CDR1 and CDR2 are MGHDK and SYGVNS. For the CDR3, the DNA is TGTGCCAGCAGTAAGGGGGAAAACTATGGCTACACCTTC. Translated: CASSKGENYGYTF.

This rearrangement joins TRBV6-1 to TRBJ2-3; weak D call: TRBD2 (5 bases). Germline CDR1 reads MNHNS; CDR2 reads SASEGT. The CDR3 is 16 amino acids. Trimming left V 2 bases short and J 0 bases short, with 12 bases between. CDR3 nucleotides: TGTGCCAGCAGTGAACTGGAGGCGGCTAGCACAGATACGCAGTATTTT. Its protein product is CASSELEAASTDTQYF.

The V gene is TRBV19, the J gene TRBJ1-1, with D possibly TRBD1 on 6 matching bases. Germline assignment: CDR1 LNHDA and CDR2 SQIVND (reference sequence). This CDR3 comprises 13 residues. The V end lost 8 bases, the J end lost 1 base, and 11 bases lay between the germline ends. The CDR3 region is CASADSPNTEAFF. Here the CDR3 DNA reads TGTGCCAGTGCGGACAGTCCGAACACTGAAGCTTTCTTT.

The genes are TRBV6-6 and TRBJ2-1; a possible D gene is TRBD1 (6 bases). Germline loops: CDR1 MNHNY, CDR2 SVGAGI (reference sequence). The V gene lost 4 bases and the J gene lost 6 bases, with 10 bases spanning the gap. The CDR3 is made up of 13 amino acids. The CDR3 nucleotides are TGTGCCAGCAGTTTACTAGGGGGCAATGAGCAGTTCTTC. This gives the protein CASSLLGGNEQFF.

V usage is TRBV18 and J usage is TRBJ1-2, with D unresolved. Germline V gene data show CDR1 as KGHSH and CDR2 as LQKENI. The V end was cut by 2 bases, the J end by 8 bases, with 18 bases between. This CDR3 spans 15 amino acids. The CDR3 loop reads CASSPAGRTMIGYTF. DNA for the CDR3: TGTGCCAGCTCACCAGCGGGCCGAACTATGATAGGCTACACCTTC.